This T cell receptor beta chain was sequenced during a study of response to subunit inactivated influenza vaccine. Whole-study findings and limits: Authors suggested that a seasonal influenza vaccination recruits few new T cells each time.

MiXCR was run by TCRdb on the RT-PCR reads, yielding one entry per CDR3 protein. Of more than 600,000 distinct CDR3 sequences in the sample, under 20% were seen once. The CDR3 covers 14 residues. The trim removed 4 bases at V and 10 bases at J, leaving 11 bases unmatched. Germline assignment: CDR1 SGHNT and CDR2 YYREEE (reference sequence). This clonotype was found a few times. Its antigen is still unknown. The J gene is TRBJ1-1, the V gene TRBV5-4; 9 nucleotides align to TRBD1. The receptor comes from a man aged 50 or older who received an inactivated influenza vaccine. The sequences come from PBMCs from blood, collected 4 to 6 days after vaccination. CDR3 region: CASSTQGVGQGAFF. Here the CDR3 DNA reads TGTGCCAGCAGCACCCAGGGGGTGGGACAGGGAGCTTTCTTT.